The clone carrying this T cell receptor (beta chain) was seen at least ten times. Its matching antigen is unknown. Clones were sequenced by immunoSEQ multiplex PCR, and TCRdb holds only the in-frame ones, with some missing. The sample has over 45,000 clones, none seen only once. The record originates from a study of T cells after posttransplantation cyclophosphamide. The study's findings and limits: Later blood repertoires were often dominated by clones from the donor CD8+ memory compartment.

V gave up 7 bases and J gave up 1 base, with 13 bases separating them. In germline, CDR1 is MNHNS, CDR2 SASEGT. The CDR3 length is 14 residues. The clonotype was recovered from a man aged 40-49 years in good health, CMV-negative, and a related stem cell transplant donor. The sequenced sample consisted of PBMCs. The V gene is TRBV6-1, the J gene TRBJ1-1; D gene ambiguous. CDR3 amino acids: CASMRTFTNTEAFF. CDR3 bases: TGTGCCAGCATGAGGACTTTTACGAACACTGAAGCTTTCTTT.